A single sample gave rise to the 11 T cell receptor beta chains below, sequenced in a study of response to subunit inactivated influenza vaccine. TCRdb reprocessed the RT-PCR reads via MiXCR and lists one record per CDR3 protein. Among 700,000 to 900,000 distinct CDR3 sequences listed, approximately 21% were seen once. This material consisted of PBMCs from blood, taken about 5 days after vaccination. These receptors were obtained from a middle-aged man who received an inactivated influenza vaccine.

This chain links TRBV20-1 with TRBJ2-2; D is ambiguous. V lost 1 base and J 6 bases, leaving 3 bases between the germline ends. CDR3 size: 11 residues. Per the germline V gene, CDR1 is DFQATT and CDR2 is SNEGSKA (reference sequence). The CDR3 region is CSARAAGELFF. DNA for the CDR3: TGCAGTGCTAGAGCGGCCGGGGAGCTGTTTTTT.

The rearrangement uses TRBV20-1 and TRBJ2-7; D not resolved. The CDR3 has 14 amino acids. The germline V gene has CDR1 DFQATT and CDR2 SNEGSKA (reference sequence). V shed 0 bases and J shed 0 bases, with 9 bases lying between them. CDR3 amino acids: CSARDLTYSYEQYF. The CDR3, as DNA: TGCAGTGCTAGAGATCTCACGTACTCCTACGAGCAGTACTTC.

The CDR3 DNA reads TGCAGTGCTAGCGGACTAGCGGGGGAAACGAACACCGGGGAGCTGTTTTTT. This encodes CSASGLAGETNTGELFF. This chain links TRBV20-1 with TRBJ2-2; 13 nucleotides line up with TRBD2. Trimming at V came to 3 bases and at J to 0 bases, leaving 4 bases not matched to a gene. Germline CDR1 DFQATT, CDR2 SNEGSKA (reference sequence). This CDR3 is built from 17 residues.

The CDR3 is CSAFYGPEAFF. The CDR3 DNA reads as TGCAGTGCTTTTTACGGGCCTGAAGCTTTCTTT. This rearrangement joins TRBV20-1 to TRBJ1-1; D gene uncertain. Germline V gives CDR1 DFQATT, CDR2 SNEGSKA (reference sequence). V lost 5 bases and J 6 bases, leaving 10 bases between the germline ends. This CDR3 is built from 11 residues.

This clonotype was detected many times. This chain links TRBV9 with TRBJ1-1; 7 nucleotides line up with TRBD1. Germline V gene lookup returns CDR1 SGDLS and CDR2 YYNGEE. With 4 bases clipped from V and 1 base from J, the junction kept 4 bases outside the gene matches. This CDR3 region has 14 residues. This CDR3 reads CASSPGQRNTEAFF. The DNA of the CDR3 is TGTGCCAGCAGCCCGGGACAGAGGAACACTGAAGCTTTCTTT.

The V call is TRBV20-1, the J call TRBJ2-3; D is undetermined. This CDR3 is built from 13 residues. Germline-derived CDR1 and CDR2 are DFQATT and SNEGSKA (reference sequence). V gave up 3 bases and J gave up 5 bases, with 12 bases separating them. The CDR3 region is CSARAPNGDTQYF. The CDR3 nucleotides read TGCAGTGCTAGGGCCCCCAACGGAGATACGCAGTATTTT.

The chain links TRBV7-8 to TRBJ2-3; 8 positions match TRBD2. The germline V gene encodes CDR1 SGHVS and CDR2 FQNEAQ. This CDR3 has 16 residues. Trimming removed 4 bases from V and 0 bases from J; junction bases left unmatched: 6. CDR3 nucleotide sequence: TGTGCCAGCAGCTCCCCCGGGGGGGCGAGCACAGATACGCAGTATTTT. It yields the protein CASSSPGGASTDTQYF.

In its sample, this clonotype was seen a few times. CDR3 sequence reads: CASSQARMETQYF. The CDR3 DNA follows: TGCGCCAGCAGCCAGGCCCGAATGGAGACCCAGTACTTC. The chain links TRBV4-3 to TRBJ2-5; no firm D call. The CDR3 is 13 amino acids. V was shortened by 3 bases and J by 5 bases, with 10 bases between the two germline ends. The V gene's germline CDR1 is LGHNA and CDR2 YSLEER.

In this sample, this clonotype turned up a few times. This chain connects TRBV3-1 to TRBJ2-7; D is possibly TRBD2 (6 bases). The CDR3 length is 17 residues. CDR1 and CDR2 from the germline V gene are LGHDT and YNNKEL (reference sequence). V lost 1 base and J lost 7, with 23 bases in between. CDR3 bases: TGTGCCAGCAGCCAAGGGTTGGGACTTCCCATATCATTGGAGCAGTACTTC. Protein sequence: CASSQGLGLPISLEQYF.

This clonotype has more than one count but fewer than ten. The rearrangement joins TRBV25-1 to TRBJ1-4, with TRBD1 as a possible D gene (6 bases). This CDR3 region has 12 residues. The germline V and J ends were trimmed by 10 bases and 12 bases, with 18 bases remaining between them. The V gene's germline CDR1 is MGHDK and CDR2 SYGVNS. The CDR3: CATNGPKGELFF. The CDR3 DNA reads as TGTGCCACCAACGGACCCAAGGGGGAACTGTTTTTT. Combining the CDR3 with reference TRBV25-1 and TRBJ1-4 gives the whole variable domain EADIYQTPRYLVIGTGKKITLECSQTMGHDKMYWYQQDPGMELHLIHYSYGVNSTEKGDLSSESTVSRIRTEHFPLTLESARPSHTSQYLCATNGPKGELFFGSGTQLSVL.

This clonotype was recorded a few times. The V call is TRBV5-1, the J call TRBJ2-3, with 10 nucleotides matching TRBD1. The CDR3 has 15 residues. Losses at the gene ends were 0 bases for V and 4 bases for J; bases not matched to a gene: 2. Germline V CDR1 and CDR2: SGHRS, YFSETQ. The CDR3 sequence: CASSLGTGGADTQYF. CDR3 coding DNA: TGCGCCAGCAGCTTGGGGACAGGGGGAGCAGATACGCAGTATTTT.